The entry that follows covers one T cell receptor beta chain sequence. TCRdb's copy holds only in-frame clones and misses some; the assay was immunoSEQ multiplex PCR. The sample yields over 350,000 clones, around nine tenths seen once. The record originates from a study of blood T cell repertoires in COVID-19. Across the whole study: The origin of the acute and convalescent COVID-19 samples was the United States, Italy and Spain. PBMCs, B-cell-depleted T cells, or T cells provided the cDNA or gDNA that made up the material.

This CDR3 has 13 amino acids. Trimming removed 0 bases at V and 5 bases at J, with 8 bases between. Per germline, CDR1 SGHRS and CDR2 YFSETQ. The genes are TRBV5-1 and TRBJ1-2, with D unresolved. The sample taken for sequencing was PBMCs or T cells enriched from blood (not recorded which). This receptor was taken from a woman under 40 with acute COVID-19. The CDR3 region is CASSLVPTYGYTF. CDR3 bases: TGCGCCAGCAGCTTGGTTCCTACGTATGGCTACACCTTC.